This T cell receptor beta chain derives from a study of blood T cell repertoires in COVID-19. Study-level background: COVID-19 samples from acute and convalescent phases originated in the United States, Italy and Spain. PBMCs, B-cell-depleted T cells, or T cells provided the cDNA or gDNA that made up the material.

Study processing details: Amplified reference gene primers provided the basis for estimating nucleated cell counts. The table came from immunoSEQ multiplex PCR; TCRdb's copy has only in-frame clones and leaves some out. The DNA gave D and trimming, while V, J and clone size come from that table. The sample has approximately 170,000 clones; 82% are singletons. Germline loops: CDR1 GTSNPN, CDR2 SVGIG (reference sequence). The CDR3 loop spans 12 amino acids. Trimming removed 5 bases at V and 5 bases at J, with 12 bases between. This clone was seen just once. This chain links TRBV30 with TRBJ1-1, with D uncertain. This receptor was taken from a woman of 80 years or more with active or convalescent COVID-19. The sample consisted of peripheral blood. CDR3 loop: CAWGRHGTEAFF. CDR3 DNA: TGTGCCTGGGGCAGGCATGGGACTGAAGCTTTCTTT.